The source of this T cell receptor (beta chain) is a study of cytomegalovirus exposure and HLA in healthy donors. Study results and caveats: A later analysis linked a missense DCLRE1C variant to TCR beta V- and J-gene trimming. Reportedly, TCR beta sequences accurately predicted HLA-A and HLA-B alleles in most subjects.

This clone was counted between two and nine times. The antigen remains undetermined. In germline, CDR1 is MNHNS, CDR2 SASEGT. The CDR3 has 13 amino acids. The ends were cut back, 7 bases at V and 0 bases at J, with 10 bases in the middle. The PCR employed 60 Vbeta primers together with 13 Jbeta primers. Clones were read by immunoSEQ multiplex PCR, and TCRdb kept only the in-frame ones, dropping some. The sample has about 130,000 clones; 60% to 85% are singletons. This rearrangement joins TRBV6-1 to TRBJ2-7; TRBD2 might be the D (5 bases). Sequencing was performed on PBMCs. This receptor was obtained from a female donor in good health and CMV-seropositive. CDR3 sequence (DNA): TGTGCCAGCATCGAGACTAACTCCTACGAGCAGTACTTC. Translated: CASIETNSYEQYF.